Listed below are T cell receptor beta chains from one sample, sequenced in a study of CD8+ T cells in alopecia areata. Some clones are missing from TCRdb's copy, which holds only in-frame ones; the method was immunoSEQ multiplex PCR. Of under 130,000 clones in the sample, less than 70% were seen once. Source material: CD4+ T cells sorted from blood. These receptors originate from a human donor in good health. The CDR3 runs from the conserved cysteine through the conserved F or W. A D gene is named only where the DNA matches it firmly. Clone size appears in some rows only: once, few, many, or a class for an expanded clone.

D gene: -
V gene: TRBV30
CDR3 length: 15
J gene: TRBJ2-1
clone size: -
CDR3 protein: CAWRGDIRSYNEQFF

D gene: TRBD1
V gene: TRBV7-2
CDR3 length: 15
J gene: TRBJ2-7
clone size: -
CDR3 protein: CASSFGQGANYEQYF

D gene: -
V gene: TRBV29-1
CDR3 length: 16
J gene: TRBJ2-4
clone size: -
CDR3 protein: CSVRGDGWISKNIQYF

D gene: -
V gene: TRBV29-1
CDR3 length: 14
J gene: TRBJ2-3
clone size: once
CDR3 protein: CSGAGTFDPDTQYF

D gene: -
V gene: TRBV20-1
CDR3 length: 11
J gene: TRBJ2-5
clone size: -
CDR3 protein: CSASRRETQYF

D gene: -
V gene: TRBV30
CDR3 length: 14
J gene: TRBJ1-1
clone size: -
CDR3 protein: CAWSVVGGEAEAFF

D gene: TRBD2
V gene: TRBV5-1
CDR3 length: 14
J gene: TRBJ2-1
clone size: -
CDR3 protein: CASRRASGGNEQFF

D gene: -
V gene: TRBV9
CDR3 length: 12
J gene: TRBJ1-1
clone size: -
CDR3 protein: CASSVDQGQAFF

D gene: TRBD1
V gene: TRBV4-2
CDR3 length: 14
J gene: TRBJ1-2
clone size: -
CDR3 protein: CASSQDEGAYGYTF

D gene: -
V gene: TRBV19
CDR3 length: 14
J gene: TRBJ1-4
clone size: few
CDR3 protein: CASSRRYPREKLFF

D gene: TRBD1
V gene: TRBV29-1
CDR3 length: 12
J gene: TRBJ1-2
clone size: -
CDR3 protein: CSVEGQGGGYTF

D gene: TRBD1
V gene: TRBV7-2
CDR3 length: 15
J gene: TRBJ1-5
clone size: many
CDR3 protein: CASSHKQGLDQPQHF

D gene: -
V gene: TRBV9
CDR3 length: 13
J gene: TRBJ2-5
clone size: -
CDR3 protein: CASSVDIQETQYF

D gene: -
V gene: TRBV27
CDR3 length: 17
J gene: TRBJ2-3
clone size: -
CDR3 protein: CASSPHLQWVSTDTQYF

D gene: -
V gene: TRBV28
CDR3 length: 12
J gene: TRBJ1-3
clone size: few
CDR3 protein: CASSISGNTIYF

D gene: -
V gene: TRBV30
CDR3 length: 15
J gene: TRBJ1-5
clone size: -
CDR3 protein: CAWPRGDLSNQPQHF